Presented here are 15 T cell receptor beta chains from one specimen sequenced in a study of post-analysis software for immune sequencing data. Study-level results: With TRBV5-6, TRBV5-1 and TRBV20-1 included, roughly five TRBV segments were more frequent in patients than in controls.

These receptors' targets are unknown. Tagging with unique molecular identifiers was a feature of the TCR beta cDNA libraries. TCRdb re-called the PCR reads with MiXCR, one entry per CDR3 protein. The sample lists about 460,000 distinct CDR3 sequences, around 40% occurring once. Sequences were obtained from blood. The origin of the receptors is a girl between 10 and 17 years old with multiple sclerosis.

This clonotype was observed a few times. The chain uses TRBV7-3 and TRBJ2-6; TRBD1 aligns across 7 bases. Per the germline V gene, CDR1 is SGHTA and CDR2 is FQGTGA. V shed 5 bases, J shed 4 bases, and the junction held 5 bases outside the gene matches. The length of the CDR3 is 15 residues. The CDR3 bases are TGTGCCAGCAGCCGTGGGACAGCCGGGGCCAACGTCCTGACTTTC. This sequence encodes CASSRGTAGANVLTF.

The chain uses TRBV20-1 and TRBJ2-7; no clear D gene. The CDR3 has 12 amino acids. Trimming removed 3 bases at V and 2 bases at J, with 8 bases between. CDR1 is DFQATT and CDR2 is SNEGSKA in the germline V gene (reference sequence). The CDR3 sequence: CSASNSAYEQYF. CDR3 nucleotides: TGCAGTGCTAGTAACAGTGCCTACGAGCAGTACTTC.

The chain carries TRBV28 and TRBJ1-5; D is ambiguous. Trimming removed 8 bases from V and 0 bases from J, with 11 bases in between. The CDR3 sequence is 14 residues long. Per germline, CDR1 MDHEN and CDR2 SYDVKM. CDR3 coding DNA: TGTGCCAGCGGCGAGGTGTTTAGCAATCAGCCCCAGCATTTT. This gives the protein CASGEVFSNQPQHF.

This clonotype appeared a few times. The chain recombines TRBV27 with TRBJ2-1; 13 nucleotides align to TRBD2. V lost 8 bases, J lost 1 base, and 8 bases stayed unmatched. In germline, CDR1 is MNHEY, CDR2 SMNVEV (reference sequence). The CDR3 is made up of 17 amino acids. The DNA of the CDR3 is TGTGCCAGCGGGGGACTAGCGGGGTCTAGGTCCTACAATGAGCAGTTCTTC. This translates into CASGGLAGSRSYNEQFF.

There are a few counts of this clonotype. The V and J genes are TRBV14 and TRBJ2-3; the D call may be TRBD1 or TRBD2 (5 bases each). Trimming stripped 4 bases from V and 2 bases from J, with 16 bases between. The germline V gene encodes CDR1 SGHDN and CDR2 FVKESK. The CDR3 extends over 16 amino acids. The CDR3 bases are TGTGCCAGCAGCCCCTTTGTGGGGGTACTCACAGATACGCAGTATTTT. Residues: CASSPFVGVLTDTQYF.

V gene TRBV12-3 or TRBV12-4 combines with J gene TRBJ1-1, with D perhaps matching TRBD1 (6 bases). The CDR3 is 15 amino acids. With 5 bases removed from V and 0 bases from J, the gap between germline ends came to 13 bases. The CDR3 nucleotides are TGTGCCAGCAGTACTCCCGGGACATTGAACACTGAAGCTTTCTTT. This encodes CASSTPGTLNTEAFF.

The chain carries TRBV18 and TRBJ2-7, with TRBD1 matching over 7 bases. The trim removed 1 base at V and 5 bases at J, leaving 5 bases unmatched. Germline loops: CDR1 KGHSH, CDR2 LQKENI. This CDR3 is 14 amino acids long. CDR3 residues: CASSPRDRVNEQYF. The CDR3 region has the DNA TGTGCCAGCTCACCACGAGACAGGGTTAACGAGCAGTACTTC.

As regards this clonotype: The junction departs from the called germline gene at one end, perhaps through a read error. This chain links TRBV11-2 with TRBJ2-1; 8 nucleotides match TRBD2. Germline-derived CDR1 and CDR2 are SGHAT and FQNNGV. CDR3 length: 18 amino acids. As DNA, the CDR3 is TGTGCCAGCAGCTTAGGAGCGGCGGGGACTAGTCGTTATGTTGAGCAATTCTTC. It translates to CASSLGAAGTSRYVEQFF.

CDR3 loop: CASSLKGTGDLAKNIQYF. In DNA form, the CDR3 reads TGTGCCAGCAGCTTAAAGGGGACAGGGGACTTAGCCAAAAACATTCAGTACTTC. The chain carries TRBV7-2 and TRBJ2-4, with 10 bases matching TRBD1. J lost 0 bases, V lost 2 bases, and 7 bases had no gene match. CDR3 size: 18 residues. Germline CDR1 SGHTA, CDR2 FQGNSA.

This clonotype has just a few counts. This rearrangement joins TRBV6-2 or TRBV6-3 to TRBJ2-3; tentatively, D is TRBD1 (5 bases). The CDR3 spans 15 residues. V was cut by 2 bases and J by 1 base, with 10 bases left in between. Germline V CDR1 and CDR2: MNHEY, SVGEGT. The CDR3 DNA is TGTGCCAGCAGTTACGGGGCGACGGGCACAGATACGCAGTATTTT. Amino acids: CASSYGATGTDTQYF.

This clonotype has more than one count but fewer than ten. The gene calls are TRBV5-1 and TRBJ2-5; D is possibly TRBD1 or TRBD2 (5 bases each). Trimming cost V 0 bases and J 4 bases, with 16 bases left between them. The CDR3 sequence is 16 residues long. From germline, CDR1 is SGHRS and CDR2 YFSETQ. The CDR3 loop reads CASSLGVRDEGETQYF. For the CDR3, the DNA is TGCGCCAGCAGCTTGGGGGTCCGGGACGAGGGAGAGACCCAGTACTTC.

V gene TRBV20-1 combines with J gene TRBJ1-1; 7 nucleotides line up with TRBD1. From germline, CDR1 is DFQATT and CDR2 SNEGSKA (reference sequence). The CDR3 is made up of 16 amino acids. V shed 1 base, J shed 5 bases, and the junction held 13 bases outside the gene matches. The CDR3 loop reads CSARASPTGSRTEAFF. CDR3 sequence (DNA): TGCAGTGCTAGAGCCAGTCCGACAGGGTCTAGGACTGAAGCTTTCTTT.

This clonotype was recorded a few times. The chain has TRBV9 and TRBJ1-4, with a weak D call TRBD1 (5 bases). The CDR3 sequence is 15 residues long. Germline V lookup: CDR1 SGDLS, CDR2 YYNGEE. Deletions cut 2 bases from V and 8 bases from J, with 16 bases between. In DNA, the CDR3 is TGTGCCAGCAGCGTGGCGACAGCACCCGGAGAAAAACTGTTTTTT. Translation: CASSVATAPGEKLFF. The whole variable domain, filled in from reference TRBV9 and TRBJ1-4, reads DSGVTQTPKHLITATGQRVTLRCSPRSGDLSVYWYQQSLDQGLQFLIQYYNGEERAKGNILERFSAQQFPDLHSELNLSSLELGDSALYFCASSVATAPGEKLFFGSGTQLSVL.

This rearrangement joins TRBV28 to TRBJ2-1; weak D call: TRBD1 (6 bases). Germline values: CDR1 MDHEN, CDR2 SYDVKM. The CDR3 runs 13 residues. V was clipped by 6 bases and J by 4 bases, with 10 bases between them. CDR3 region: CASRDRLYNEQFF. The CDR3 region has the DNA TGTGCCAGCAGAGACAGGCTGTACAATGAGCAGTTCTTC.

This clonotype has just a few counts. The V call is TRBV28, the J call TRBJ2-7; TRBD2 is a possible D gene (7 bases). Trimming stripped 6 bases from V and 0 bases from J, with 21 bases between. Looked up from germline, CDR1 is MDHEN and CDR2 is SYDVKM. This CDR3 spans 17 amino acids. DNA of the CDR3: TGTGCCAGCAGCCCGCAGACCGAGGGGGGGAGCTCCTACGAGCAGTACTTC. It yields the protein CASSPQTEGGSSYEQYF. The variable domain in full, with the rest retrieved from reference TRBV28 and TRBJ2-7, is DVKVTQSSRYLVKRTGEKVFLECVQDMDHENMFWYRQDPGLGLRLIYFSYDVKMKEKGDIPEGYSVSREKKERFSLILESASTNQTSMYLCASSPQTEGGSSYEQYFGPGTRLTVT.